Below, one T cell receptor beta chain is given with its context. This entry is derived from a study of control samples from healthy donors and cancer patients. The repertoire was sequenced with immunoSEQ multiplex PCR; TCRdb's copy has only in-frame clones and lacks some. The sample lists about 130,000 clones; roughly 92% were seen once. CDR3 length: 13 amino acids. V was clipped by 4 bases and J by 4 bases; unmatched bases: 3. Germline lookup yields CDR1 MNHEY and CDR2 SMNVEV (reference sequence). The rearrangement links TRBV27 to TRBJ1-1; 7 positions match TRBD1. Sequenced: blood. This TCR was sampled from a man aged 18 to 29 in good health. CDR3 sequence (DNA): TGTGCCAGCAGTTCCTACAGGGGCACTGAAGCTTTCTTT. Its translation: CASSSYRGTEAFF.